A single sample is the source of the 21 T cell receptor beta chains below, sequenced in a study of blood T cell repertoires in COVID-19. Profiled with immunoSEQ multiplex PCR; TCRdb holds only in-frame clones, not every one. The table shows under 55,000 clones, with 70% to 85% occurring only once. The sequencing input was PBMCs or T cells enriched from blood (not recorded which). The receptors were gathered from a woman aged 50 to 65 with acute COVID-19.

The chain recombines TRBV27 with TRBJ1-2; tentative D call: TRBD1 (6 bases). The CDR3 covers 16 residues. Germline V gene data show CDR1 as MNHEY and CDR2 as SMNVEV (reference sequence). Trimming removed 3 bases from V and 5 bases from J, with 19 bases in between. The CDR3 region is CASSLRGASLLYGYTF. CDR3 DNA sequence: TGTGCCAGCAGTTTGCGGGGGGCGAGTCTCCTATATGGCTACACCTTC.

The chain recombines TRBV11-2 with TRBJ1-1; D call uncertain. The CDR3 has 15 residues. Germline CDR1 reads SGHAT; CDR2 reads FQNNGV. V lost 0 bases to trimming and J lost 0 bases, with 8 bases between them. CDR3: CASSLDRVMNTEAFF. CDR3 nucleotide sequence: TGTGCCAGCAGCTTAGATCGCGTTATGAACACTGAAGCTTTCTTT.

V usage is TRBV19 and J usage is TRBJ1-4, with D tentatively TRBD1 (5 bases). CDR3 size: 14 residues. Germline CDR1 is LNHDA and CDR2 is SQIVND (reference sequence). Between the trimmed V and J ends, which lost 3 bases and 4 bases, there was a span of 9 bases. The CDR3 here is CASSIGGYNEKLFF. For the CDR3, the DNA is TGTGCCAGTAGTATTGGGGGGTATAATGAAAAACTGTTTTTT.

This chain joins TRBV6-5 and TRBJ1-2, with a weak D call TRBD1 (5 bases). Trimming took 5 bases from V and 8 from J, leaving 15 bases between them. Germline V gene data show CDR1 as MNHEY and CDR2 as SVGAGI. CDR3 size: 13 residues. CDR3 in amino acids: CASSPPETEGYTF. CDR3 nucleotides: TGTGCCAGCAGTCCACCCGAGACAGAGGGCTACACCTTC.

The chain combines TRBV7-3 with TRBJ1-1, with 12 positions matching TRBD1. V shed 5 bases, J shed 11 bases, and the junction held 6 bases outside the gene matches. Looked up from germline, CDR1 is SGHTA and CDR2 is FQGTGA. The length of the CDR3 is 13 residues. CDR3: CASSPGQGAGAFF. In DNA form, the CDR3 reads TGTGCCAGCAGCCCGGGACAGGGGGCTGGGGCTTTCTTT.

This rearrangement joins TRBV7-2 to TRBJ2-1; 7 bases align to TRBD2. This CDR3 contains 14 residues. Trimming cost V 6 bases and J 5 bases; bases outside gene matches: 7. The germline gives CDR1 SGHTA, CDR2 FQGNSA. The DNA for the CDR3 is TGTGCCAGCAGGAGGACTAGTGCACACAATGAGCAGTTCTTC. Amino acids: CASRRTSAHNEQFF.

The chain combines TRBV13 with TRBJ1-2; D is unresolved. V was trimmed by 1 base and J by 8 bases, leaving 11 bases between them. This CDR3 has 13 residues. Germline assignment: CDR1 PRHDT and CDR2 FYEKMQ (reference sequence). The CDR3 here is CASSLVTRGGYTF. The CDR3, as DNA: TGTGCCAGCAGCTTAGTGACTCGAGGGGGCTACACCTTC.

V gene TRBV18 combines with J gene TRBJ1-1; the D is unclear. This CDR3 contains 14 residues. Trimming shortened V by 5 bases and J by 1 base, and 11 bases separated the two germline ends. In germline, CDR1 is KGHSH, CDR2 LQKENI. CDR3 sequence reads: CASSSGGSNTEAFF. The CDR3 region has the DNA TGTGCCAGCTCATCGGGAGGTTCGAACACTGAAGCTTTCTTT.

The chain recombines TRBV27 with TRBJ2-5; no reliable D call. Germline V gene data show CDR1 as MNHEY and CDR2 as SMNVEV (reference sequence). Trimming took 6 bases from V and 4 from J, leaving 21 bases between them. The CDR3 sequence is 16 residues long. The CDR3 region is CASRPASYSIGETQYF. CDR3 in DNA: TGTGCCAGCAGACCGGCGTCTTACAGTATCGGAGAGACCCAGTACTTC.

The chain links TRBV6-5 to TRBJ1-2, with TRBD1 identical over 8 bases. Germline V gives CDR1 MNHEY, CDR2 SVGAGI. V lost 5 bases, J lost 2 bases, and 7 bases stayed unmatched. The length of the CDR3 is 15 residues. The DNA for the CDR3 is TGTGCCAGCAGTCCAGGGGGCGCGAGGAACTATGGCTACACCTTC. It codes for CASSPGGARNYGYTF.

This clone is medium-sized in the sample. The rearrangement joins TRBV6-5 to TRBJ2-1, with 12 positions matching TRBD2. Per the germline V gene, CDR1 is MNHEY and CDR2 is SVGAGI. The ends lost 2 bases at V and 10 bases at J; junction bases unmatched: 9. The CDR3 extends over 16 amino acids. Here the CDR3 DNA reads TGTGCCAGCAGTTACCCGGCTAGCGGGGGGGCCCGGGAGCAGTTCTTC. It codes for CASSYPASGGAREQFF.

The V gene is TRBV6-1, the J gene TRBJ2-7; D unresolved. This CDR3 comprises 13 residues. Per germline, CDR1 MNHNS and CDR2 SASEGT. The ends were cut back, 1 base at V and 6 bases at J, with 10 bases in the middle. In DNA, the CDR3 is TGTGCCAGCAGTGAAGTGATCAGGTCCGAGCAGTACTTC. Its protein is CASSEVIRSEQYF.

V usage is TRBV2 and J usage is TRBJ1-6; D possibly corresponds to TRBD1 (5 bases). V lost 6 bases, J lost 9 bases, and 21 bases lay in between. Germline CDR1 SNHLY, CDR2 FYNNEI. The CDR3 is 16 residues long. The chain's CDR3 is CASRPPGSRKISPLHF. The CDR3, as DNA: TGTGCCAGCAGACCCCCAGGGTCGCGAAAGATTTCACCCCTCCACTTT.

The gene calls are TRBV6-5 and TRBJ2-2; 10 positions match TRBD2. Per germline, CDR1 MNHEY and CDR2 SVGAGI. CDR3 length: 15 residues. V trimming: 6 bases; J trimming: 7 bases; junction bases outside the gene matches: 8. The CDR3 is CASRETSGRIGELFF. CDR3 nucleotides: TGTGCCAGCAGGGAGACTAGCGGGCGCATCGGGGAGCTGTTTTTT.

This chain joins TRBV24-1 and TRBJ2-5, with 8 positions matching TRBD1. In germline, CDR1 is KGHDR, CDR2 SFDVKD. The CDR3 has 16 amino acids. The junction had 5 bases not matched to a gene; V was cut back by 2 bases and J by 1 base. The CDR3 DNA sequence: TGTGCCACCAGTGATTCCCTAGGACAGGGCCAAGAGACCCAGTACTTC. As protein: CATSDSLGQGQETQYF.

The V gene is TRBV27, the J gene TRBJ1-3; no definite D call. The V gene lost 2 bases and the J gene lost 4 bases, with 15 bases spanning the gap. This CDR3 comprises 16 residues. Germline V gives CDR1 MNHEY, CDR2 SMNVEV (reference sequence). The CDR3 DNA is TGTGCCAGCAGTTTAACGGTTTCAATACCCGGAAACACCATATATTTT. This translates into CASSLTVSIPGNTIYF.

This chain connects TRBV27 to TRBJ2-5; 8 bases match TRBD1. The germline CDR1 and CDR2 sequences are MNHEY and SMNVEV (reference sequence). After removal of 2 bases from V and 5 bases from J, the junction contained 4 bases not matched to a gene. The length of the CDR3 is 14 residues. The CDR3 loop reads CASSLAGGFETQYF. The CDR3 DNA follows: TGTGCCAGCAGTTTAGCAGGGGGCTTTGAGACCCAGTACTTC.

The rearrangement uses TRBV30 and TRBJ2-1; D may be TRBD1 (6 bases). This CDR3 spans 12 amino acids. CDR1 is GTSNPN and CDR2 is SVGIG in the germline V gene (reference sequence). The V gene lost 3 bases and the J gene lost 8 bases, with 11 bases spanning the gap. Here the CDR3 DNA reads TGTGCCTGGAGCTACAGGGTACATGAGCAGTTCTTC. Translated, it gives CAWSYRVHEQFF.

This clone was seen just once. The chain links TRBV4-1 to TRBJ1-3, with D perhaps TRBD1 (5 bases). The CDR3 is 16 amino acids. The V gene lost 1 base and the J gene lost 1 base, with 11 bases spanning the gap. CDR1 is MGHRA and CDR2 is YSYEKL in the germline V gene. DNA for the CDR3: TGCGCCAGCAGCCAAGGAGCAGGGCGGTCTGGAAACACCATATATTTT. This sequence encodes CASSQGAGRSGNTIYF.

The V and J genes are TRBV5-4 and TRBJ2-5, with 8 bases matching TRBD2. The CDR3 is made up of 15 amino acids. J gave up 10 bases and V 1 base, and 12 bases lay outside the gene matches. Germline V lookup: CDR1 SGHNT, CDR2 YYREEE (reference sequence). CDR3 sequence: CASSLFGSGDLHQYF. DNA of the CDR3: TGTGCCAGCAGCTTGTTTGGTAGCGGGGACCTTCACCAGTACTTC.

This chain joins TRBV29-1 and TRBJ2-7; possible D gene TRBD1, 6 bases. In germline, CDR1 is SQVTM, CDR2 ANQGSEA. There are 13 residues in the CDR3. The germline V and J ends were trimmed by 5 bases and 1 base, with 12 bases remaining between them. The CDR3 protein is CSVSPQGSYEQYF. CDR3 DNA sequence: TGCAGCGTTTCGCCCCAGGGGTCCTACGAGCAGTACTTC.